The rows below give T cell receptor beta chains drawn from one sample of a study of OX40 agonist ivuxolimab in advanced cancers. The protocol was immunoSEQ multiplex PCR, while the TCRdb copy is restricted to in-frame clones and leaves out a portion. The table has about 49,000 clones, 75% to 85% seen once. Specimen: CD4+ or CD8+ T cells sorted from blood, collected in a trial of the OX40 agonist ivuxolimab. The receptors were gathered from an adult with an advanced solid tumor such as melanoma, head and neck, liver or kidney cancer. The CDR3 runs from the conserved cysteine through the conserved F or W. The D gene is left open where the match is weak. Clone size is stated in some rows and not others, as once, few, many or a class when expanded.

v_gene: TRBV4-1
len: 16
j_gene: TRBJ1-2
d_gene: -
abundance: -
CDR3aa: CASSLRGGRQDYGYTF
CDR3nt: TGCGCCAGCAGCCTCAGAGGGGGGAGGCAGGACTATGGCTACACCTTC

v_gene: TRBV6-5
len: 15
j_gene: TRBJ1-6
d_gene: -
abundance: -
CDR3aa: CASSYSGGGNSPLHF
CDR3nt: TGTGCCAGCAGTTACTCGGGCGGGGGCAATTCACCCCTCCACTTT

v_gene: TRBV6-6
len: 13
j_gene: TRBJ2-7
d_gene: TRBD2
abundance: -
CDR3aa: CASRPSGTYEQYF
CDR3nt: TGTGCCAGCAGACCCAGCGGGACCTACGAGCAGTACTTC

v_gene: TRBV6-4
len: 14
j_gene: TRBJ2-3
d_gene: TRBD2
abundance: -
CDR3aa: CASKPSGDADTQYF
CDR3nt: TGTGCAAGTAAGCCTAGCGGGGACGCAGATACGCAGTATTTT

v_gene: TRBV7-2
len: 15
j_gene: TRBJ2-3
d_gene: TRBD2
abundance: -
CDR3aa: CASSLKAGGADTQYF
CDR3nt: TGTGCCAGCAGCTTGAAGGCGGGGGGCGCAGATACGCAGTATTTT

v_gene: TRBV6-5
len: 15
j_gene: TRBJ1-2
d_gene: -
abundance: -
CDR3aa: CASSYSRQTFYGYTF
CDR3nt: TGTGCCAGCAGTTACTCGCGACAGACTTTTTATGGCTACACCTTC

v_gene: TRBV5-1
len: 16
j_gene: TRBJ2-5
d_gene: -
abundance: few
CDR3aa: CASSLGGRQYQETQYF
CDR3nt: TGCGCCAGCAGCTTGGGGGGTAGACAGTACCAAGAGACCCAGTACTTC

v_gene: TRBV6-5
len: 11
j_gene: TRBJ2-7
d_gene: -
abundance: few
CDR3aa: CASSDFYEQYF
CDR3nt: TGTGCCAGCAGTGATTTCTACGAGCAGTACTTC

v_gene: TRBV14
len: 14
j_gene: TRBJ1-1
d_gene: -
abundance: -
CDR3aa: CASSQDLRSTEAFF
CDR3nt: TGTGCCAGCAGCCAAGATTTGAGGAGCACTGAAGCTTTCTTT

v_gene: TRBV7-3
len: 14
j_gene: TRBJ2-1
d_gene: -
abundance: -
CDR3aa: CASSLTGSYNEQFF
CDR3nt: TGTGCCAGCAGCTTAACAGGGAGCTACAATGAGCAGTTCTTC

v_gene: TRBV6-6
len: 16
j_gene: TRBJ1-5
d_gene: -
abundance: -
CDR3aa: CASSYASGDFGQPQHF
CDR3nt: TGTGCCAGCAGTTACGCGTCAGGGGATTTTGGGCAGCCCCAGCATTTT

v_gene: TRBV28
len: 15
j_gene: TRBJ1-3
d_gene: TRBD1
abundance: -
CDR3aa: CASSLTGGTGNTIYF
CDR3nt: TGTGCCAGCAGTTTAACAGGGGGGACTGGAAACACCATATATTTT

v_gene: TRBV2
len: 15
j_gene: TRBJ2-4
d_gene: -
abundance: -
CDR3aa: CASSERRNLQNIQYF
CDR3nt: TGTGCCAGCAGTGAAAGACGAAACCTCCAGAACATTCAGTACTTC

v_gene: TRBV7-2
len: 14
j_gene: TRBJ1-5
d_gene: TRBD1
abundance: -
CDR3aa: CASSLGGGAQPQHF
CDR3nt: TGTGCCAGCAGCCTGGGAGGGGGCGCTCAGCCCCAGCATTTT

v_gene: TRBV19
len: 16
j_gene: TRBJ2-3
d_gene: TRBD1
abundance: -
CDR3aa: CASSTTGQPSTDTQYF
CDR3nt: TGTGCCAGTAGTACCACGGGACAGCCTAGCACAGATACGCAGTATTTT

v_gene: TRBV7-2
len: 14
j_gene: TRBJ1-5
d_gene: -
abundance: -
CDR3aa: CASSTGQFNQPQHF
CDR3nt: TGTGCCAGCAGCACTGGACAGTTCAATCAGCCCCAGCATTTT

v_gene: TRBV7-9
len: 16
j_gene: TRBJ1-4
d_gene: TRBD1
abundance: -
CDR3aa: CASSLSGGQGKAKLFF
CDR3nt: TGTGCCAGCAGCCTGTCAGGGGGACAGGGGAAGGCAAAACTGTTTTTT

v_gene: TRBV29-1
len: 17
j_gene: TRBJ2-6
d_gene: -
abundance: -
CDR3aa: CSVLSRQFFSGANVLTF
CDR3nt: TGCAGCGTTTTGAGTCGGCAGTTTTTCTCTGGGGCCAACGTCCTGACTTTC

v_gene: TRBV5-1
len: 17
j_gene: TRBJ1-6
d_gene: -
abundance: -
CDR3aa: CASSSGGRSSVNSPLHF
CDR3nt: TGCGCCAGCAGCTCAGGCGGACGGAGTAGTGTTAATTCACCCCTCCACTTT

v_gene: TRBV7-2
len: 14
j_gene: TRBJ2-3
d_gene: -
abundance: -
CDR3aa: CASSLEYLGATQYF
CDR3nt: TGTGCCAGCAGCTTAGAGTATCTAGGGGCTACGCAGTATTTT

v_gene: TRBV27
len: 16
j_gene: TRBJ1-6
d_gene: -
abundance: -
CDR3aa: CASSSLMFFNNSPLHF
CDR3nt: TGTGCCAGCAGTTCGCTGATGTTTTTTAATAATTCACCCCTCCACTTT

v_gene: TRBV30
len: 16
j_gene: TRBJ1-6
d_gene: -
abundance: few
CDR3aa: CAWSVQGGGLGSPLHF
CDR3nt: TGTGCCTGGAGTGTACAAGGCGGGGGACTTGGATCACCCCTCCACTTT

v_gene: TRBV19
len: 15
j_gene: TRBJ2-1
d_gene: TRBD2
abundance: -
CDR3aa: CASSIGRGARHEQFF
CDR3nt: TGTGCCAGTAGTATAGGGCGGGGGGCAAGGCATGAGCAGTTCTTC

v_gene: TRBV6-5
len: 15
j_gene: TRBJ2-2
d_gene: -
abundance: -
CDR3aa: CASSAQVSNTGELFF
CDR3nt: TGTGCCAGCAGTGCGCAGGTTTCGAACACCGGGGAGCTGTTTTTT

v_gene: TRBV7-2
len: 16
j_gene: TRBJ2-7
d_gene: -
abundance: -
CDR3aa: CASSLSRGTATYEQYF
CDR3nt: TGTGCCAGCAGCTTAAGCCGGGGGACAGCAACCTACGAGCAGTACTTC

v_gene: TRBV30
len: 14
j_gene: TRBJ2-1
d_gene: TRBD2
abundance: -
CDR3aa: CAWTGTSGFNEQFF
CDR3nt: TGTGCCTGGACCGGGACTAGCGGGTTCAATGAGCAGTTCTTC

v_gene: TRBV5-5
len: 16
j_gene: TRBJ1-6
d_gene: TRBD1
abundance: -
CDR3aa: CASSPRWAGGSSPLHF
CDR3nt: TGTGCCAGCAGCCCAAGGTGGGCAGGGGGTAGCTCACCCCTCCACTTT

v_gene: TRBV15
len: 15
j_gene: TRBJ1-1
d_gene: -
abundance: -
CDR3aa: CATSRDGLLGTEAFF
CDR3nt: TGTGCCACCAGCAGAGACGGCCTACTGGGCACTGAAGCTTTCTTT

v_gene: TRBV19
len: 13
j_gene: TRBJ1-2
d_gene: TRBD1
abundance: -
CDR3aa: CASKDRRDYGYTF
CDR3nt: TGTGCCAGTAAGGACAGGAGGGACTATGGCTACACCTTC

v_gene: TRBV29-1
len: 15
j_gene: TRBJ2-3
d_gene: -
abundance: few
CDR3aa: CSVEAGAATTDTQYF
CDR3nt: TGCAGCGTTGAAGCAGGGGCAGCTACCACAGATACGCAGTATTTT